The 27 T cell receptor beta chains listed next were all sequenced from one sample in a study of Tregs in tolerant kidney transplant recipients. Mixed chimerism was transient after nonmyeloablative marrow transplants from related graft donors. Here immunoSEQ multiplex PCR was the method, and the copy in TCRdb shows in-frame clones only, minus some. This table holds a few thousand clones. Sequencing was performed on CD8+ T cells from blood (PBMCs), taken 6 months after the transplant. The origin of the receptors is a human patient who received a combined kidney and bone marrow transplant. The graft donor may be the source of some T cells.

As for this clone: The read halts 3 residues ahead of the CDR3 end, with the missing end drawn from the germline J gene. The chain recombines TRBV30 with TRBJ2-3, with TRBD2 matching over 14 bases. The trim removed 2 bases at V and 4 bases at J, leaving 5 bases unmatched. CDR1 and CDR2 from the germline V gene are GTSNPN and SVGIG (reference sequence). The CDR3 spans 16 residues. The CDR3 DNA, read in part, is TGTGCCTGGAGTATGGGGACTAGCGGGAGTTCAGATACG. Protein: CAWSMGTSGSSDT. The entire CDR3 reads CAWSMGTSGSSDTQYF.

The CDR3 loop is CASRQTTTDTQYF. The CDR3 bases that were read are TGTGCCAGCAGACAGACTACGACAGATACG. This chain uses TRBV4-2 with TRBJ2-3, with D perhaps TRBD2 (5 bases). The read stops 3 residues short of the end of the CDR3; the missing end is completed from the germline J gene. CDR1 LGHNA and CDR2 YNFKEQ come from the germline V gene. V lost 6 bases to trimming and J lost 3 bases, with 10 bases between them. This CDR3 region has 13 residues.

Turning to this clone: The read is 3 residues too short to cover the CDR3 end, so that end is filled in from the germline J gene. The chain joins TRBV7-9 to TRBJ2-3; 8 bases map to TRBD1. V was pared by 2 bases and J by 3 bases, with 4 bases of the junction left unmatched. The CDR3 covers 15 residues. Looked up from germline, CDR1 is SEHNR and CDR2 is FQNEAQ (reference sequence). CDR3 DNA, as far as it was read: TGTGCCAGCAGCTTATCACAGGGGGTAACAGATACG. Translated: CASSLSQGVTDT. The whole CDR3 reads CASSLSQGVTDTQYF.

For this clone: The read terminates 3 residues ahead of where the CDR3 ends, so the germline J gene completes it. The chain couples TRBV7-3 to TRBJ2-1; D is ambiguous. The CDR3 spans 14 residues. The V and J ends lost 5 bases and 1 base respectively, with 9 bases between them. Per the germline V gene, CDR1 is SGHTA and CDR2 is FQGTGA. Incomplete CDR3 DNA: TGTGCCAGCAGCCAAATCGGTTCCTACAATGAG. This sequence encodes CASSQIGSYNE. The whole CDR3 sequence reads CASSQIGSYNEQFF.

As to this clone: Read data end 3 residues before the CDR3 end; the end is taken from the germline J gene. The rearrangement uses TRBV30 and TRBJ1-1; no clear D gene. CDR1 is GTSNPN and CDR2 is SVGIG in the germline V gene (reference sequence). V was shortened by 5 bases and J by 6 bases, with 10 bases between the two germline ends. The length of the CDR3 is 11 residues. CDR3 DNA, as far as it was read: TGTGCCTGGGCCGAGGGCGCTGAA. The encoded protein is CAWAEGAE. The whole CDR3 sequence is CAWAEGAEAFF.

This clone is called medium-sized based on its frequency. The sequenced part of the CDR3 DNA is TGCGCCAGCAGCCGAGAGACAGGGAACGAG. Translated, it gives CASSRETGNE. The CDR3 as a whole reads CASSRETGNEQYF. V gene TRBV4-1 combines with J gene TRBJ2-7; 7 bases align to TRBD1. The read comes to an end 3 residues before the CDR3 does, leaving the germline J gene to fill in the end. Germline CDR1 is MGHRA and CDR2 is YSYEKL. With V trimmed by 4 bases and J by 5 bases, 5 bases remained unmatched. CDR3 length equals 13 residues.

On this clone itself: With the read ending 3 residues before the CDR3 end, the germline J gene is used to fill in that end. The V gene is TRBV30, the J gene TRBJ2-1, with a weak D call TRBD2 (5 bases). Germline lookup yields CDR1 GTSNPN and CDR2 SVGIG (reference sequence). CDR3 length: 15 residues. The V end lost 2 bases, the J end lost 1 base, and 12 bases lay between the germline ends. CDR3: CAWSSLGLSYNEQFF. Partial CDR3 DNA: TGTGCCTGGAGTTCACTAGGCTTATCCTACAATGAG.

About this clone itself: Read sequence stops 3 residues before the CDR3 end, and the germline J gene provides the missing end. V gene TRBV5-1 combines with J gene TRBJ1-4; 7 nucleotides line up with TRBD1. CDR1 and CDR2 from the germline V gene are SGHRS and YFSETQ. V shed 3 bases, J shed 0 bases, and the junction held 2 bases outside the gene matches. This CDR3 region has 15 residues. Incomplete CDR3 DNA: TGCGCCAGCAGCTGGGGGACAGCAACTAATGAAAAA. This codes for CASSWGTATNEK. The full CDR3 sequence reads CASSWGTATNEKLFF. Full variable domain (remainder filled in from reference TRBV5-1 and TRBJ1-4): KAGVTQTPRYLIKTRGQQVTLSCSPISGHRSVSWYQQTPGQGLQFLFEYFSETQRNKGNFPGRFSGRQFSNSRSEMNVSTLELGDSALYLCASSWGTATNEKLFFGSGTQLSVL.

This clone is classed as medium-sized by frequency. At one of its ends the junction is not consistent with the germline gene, which may arise from a read error. CDR3 DNA, as far as it was read: TGCGCCAGCAGCGTGGAATTAGCGACTGAG. This gives the protein CASSVELATE. In full, the CDR3 reads CASSVELATEAFF. This sequence joins TRBV5-1 and TRBJ1-1, with unresolved D. The read halts 3 residues ahead of the CDR3 end, with the missing end drawn from the germline J gene. Germline values: CDR1 SGHRS, CDR2 YFSETQ. CDR3 length: 13 amino acids.

Note on this clone: The read ends 3 residues shy of where the CDR3 ends; the end is completed using the germline J gene. The gene calls are TRBV19 and TRBJ2-6, with a tentative D call TRBD1 (6 bases). The CDR3 spans 16 residues. Trimming pared 6 bases from V and 1 base from J, leaving 13 bases between. The germline V gene has CDR1 LNHDA and CDR2 SQIVND (reference sequence). CDR3 region: CASSPYQGSGANVLTF. CDR3 DNA (partial): TGTGCCAGTAGCCCCTATCAGGGGTCTGGGGCCAACGTC. The full variable domain, with the rest looked up from reference TRBV19 and TRBJ2-6, is DGGITQSPKYLFRKEGQNVTLSCEQNLNHDAMYWYRQDPGQGLRLIYYSQIVNDFQKGDIAEGYSVSREKKESFPLTVTSAQKNPTAFYLCASSPYQGSGANVLTFGAGSRLTVL.

For this clone: Read coverage stops 3 residues before the CDR3 terminus; the germline J gene supplies the remainder. The chain employs TRBV5-1 and TRBJ1-2; D remains unclear. The CDR3 is 12 amino acids. In germline, CDR1 is SGHRS, CDR2 YFSETQ. The part of the CDR3 DNA that was read is TGCGCCAGCAGCCCCACACAGATGGGC. As protein: CASSPTQMG. The CDR3 in its entirety is CASSPTQMGYTF.

In the case of this clone: The read gets to within 3 residues of the CDR3 end, and the germline J gene fills in the rest. The chain joins TRBV6-4 to TRBJ2-2; 9 nucleotides align to TRBD2. This CDR3 is 18 amino acids long. CDR1 is MRHNA, CDR2 SNTAGT, per germline. After removal of 0 bases from V and 0 bases from J, the junction contained 5 bases not matched to a gene. The CDR3 region is CASSDSASGNANTGELFF. The DNA read from the CDR3 is TGTGCCAGCAGTGACTCGGCTAGCGGGAACGCGAACACCGGGGAG.

As to this clone: The read gets to within 3 residues of the CDR3 end, and the germline J gene fills in the rest. The chain carries TRBV28 and TRBJ2-3; possibly TRBD2 for D (5 bases). Trimming shortened V by 8 bases and J by 0 bases, and 12 bases separated the two germline ends. Germline values: CDR1 MDHEN, CDR2 SYDVKM. The CDR3 consists of 14 residues. CDR3 protein: CASSDWKSTDTQYF. The DNA read from the CDR3 is TGTGCCAGCTCGGACTGGAAGAGCACAGATACG.

Measured by frequency, this clone is medium-sized. The sequence runs out 3 residues before the end of the CDR3; the remainder is reconstructed from the germline J gene. The J gene is TRBJ2-1, the V gene TRBV3-1 (or the pseudogene TRBV3-2); D remains ambiguous. V lost 0 bases, J lost 3 bases, and 12 bases lay in between. CDR1 is LGHDT and CDR2 is YNNKEL in the germline V gene (reference sequence). The CDR3 has 16 amino acids. CDR3 sequence: CASSQDGLVVYNEQFF. The part of the CDR3 DNA that was read is TGTGCCAGCAGCCAAGATGGCCTAGTTGTCTACAATGAG.

Note on this clone: The observed sequence ends 3 residues before the CDR3 terminus, with the missing tail filled in from the germline J gene. This chain joins TRBV11-2 and TRBJ2-2, with D perhaps matching TRBD2 (6 bases). Per the germline V gene, CDR1 is SGHAT and CDR2 is FQNNGV. Trimming stripped 5 bases from V and 6 bases from J, with 13 bases between. The CDR3 has 14 residues. CDR3 bases read: TGTGCCAGCAGCCCAGTACGGGGGTCCGGGGAG. As protein: CASSPVRGSGE. The entire CDR3 is CASSPVRGSGELFF.

About this clone itself: From the germline J gene comes the end of the CDR3, since the read stops 3 residues before it. The chain couples TRBV7-3 to TRBJ1-2; TRBD1 aligns across 8 bases. The CDR3 runs to 14 residues. CDR1 is SGHTA and CDR2 is FQGTGA in the germline V gene. J was trimmed by 7 bases and V by 5 bases; bases with no gene match: 9. CDR3 protein: CASSPGGESPGYTF. CDR3 DNA, as far as it was read: TGTGCCAGCAGCCCAGGGGGCGAAAGTCCTGGC.

A word on this clone: Sequencing ends 3 residues short of the CDR3 end; the germline J gene provides the rest. The chain links TRBV7-3 to TRBJ1-5; 9 nucleotides line up with TRBD1. Trimming removed 0 bases from V and 0 bases from J; junction bases left unmatched: 6. The germline gives CDR1 SGHTA, CDR2 FQGTGA. This CDR3 is built from 18 residues. The DNA read from the CDR3 is TGTGCCAGCAGCTTAACCGGGACAGGGCCTTATAGCAATCAGCCC. Translating it yields CASSLTGTGPYSNQP. From start to end, the CDR3 is CASSLTGTGPYSNQPQHF.

Concerning this clone itself: The CDR3 end lies 3 residues beyond the end of the read and is filled in from the germline J gene. J is TRBJ2-7 and V is TRBV19, with TRBD2 identical over 9 bases. Germline V CDR1 and CDR2: LNHDA, SQIVND (reference sequence). V was clipped by 5 bases and J by 4 bases; unmatched bases: 6. The CDR3 has 14 residues. The CDR3: CASSLDSGRYEQYF. CDR3 bases read: TGTGCCAGTAGTCTGGATAGCGGGAGATACGAG.

By frequency, this clone is medium-sized. The read finishes 3 residues shy of the CDR3 end, and the germline J gene is used to complete it. The V call is TRBV6-2 or TRBV6-3, the J call TRBJ1-2; a weak D match, TRBD1 (5 bases). The CDR3 totals 13 residues. From germline, CDR1 is MNHEY and CDR2 SVGEGT. CDR3 in amino acids: CPTYRQLIYGYTF. CDR3 DNA, as far as it was read: TGTCCCACTTATAGACAGCTGATCTATGGC.

In terms of frequency, this clone is medium-sized. The read comes to an end 3 residues before the CDR3 does, leaving the germline J gene to fill in the end. The V and J genes are TRBV20-1 and TRBJ2-7; D is undetermined. The CDR3 is 13 residues long. The ends were cut back, 0 bases at V and 0 bases at J, with 6 bases in the middle. CDR1 is DFQATT, CDR2 SNEGSKA, per germline (reference sequence). The CDR3 reads CSARDLGSYEQYF. The sequenced part of the CDR3 DNA is TGCAGTGCTAGAGATCTCGGCTCCTACGAG.

Comments on this clone: Read data end 3 residues before the CDR3 end; the end is taken from the germline J gene. The V gene is TRBV2, the J gene TRBJ2-7; maybe TRBD1 (5 bases). Per germline, CDR1 SNHLY and CDR2 FYNNEI. V lost 4 bases to trimming and J lost 3 bases, with 7 bases between them. CDR3 length: 12 amino acids. CDR3 DNA, as far as it was read: TGTGCCAGCAGTGCAGGGCTCTACGAG. Its translation is CASSAGLYE. The whole CDR3 region reads CASSAGLYEQYF.

The CDR3 bases that were read are TGCAGTGCTCCAGGATGGCAGCCCTACGAG. Protein sequence: CSAPGWQPYE. The CDR3 in its entirety is CSAPGWQPYEQYF. The gene calls are TRBV20-1 and TRBJ2-7; D remains ambiguous. The CDR3 goes on 3 residues after the read ends, and that part is filled in from the germline J gene. Trimming removed 5 bases at V and 2 bases at J, with 13 bases between. CDR1 is DFQATT and CDR2 is SNEGSKA in the germline V gene (reference sequence). There are 13 residues in the CDR3.

A remark on this clone: The CDR3 end falls 3 residues outside the read, so it is completed with the germline J gene. The chain couples TRBV7-8 to TRBJ1-2, with 8 bases that match TRBD1. Germline V lookup: CDR1 SGHVS, CDR2 FQNEAQ. Trimming took 5 bases from V and 4 from J; bases not matched to a gene: 9. CDR3 length: 15 residues. The CDR3: CASSPGQGWVYGYTF. Incomplete CDR3 DNA: TGTGCCAGCAGCCCTGGACAGGGCTGGGTCTATGGC.

Details on this clone: The CDR3 end falls 3 residues outside the read, so it is completed with the germline J gene. V gene TRBV5-1 combines with J gene TRBJ2-6; no definite D call. Trimming took 0 bases from V and 4 from J, leaving 5 bases between them. The V gene's germline CDR1 is SGHRS and CDR2 YFSETQ. This CDR3 is 14 amino acids long. The CDR3 region is CASSLGLGANVLTF. CDR3 bases read: TGCGCCAGCAGCTTGGGGCTCGGGGCCAACGTC.

About this clone: The read falls 3 residues short of the CDR3 end, and the missing part is taken from the germline J gene. V gene TRBV19 combines with J gene TRBJ1-5; tentative D call: TRBD1 (6 bases). This CDR3 comprises 17 residues. V lost 5 bases to trimming and J lost 2 bases, with 19 bases between them. CDR1 is LNHDA and CDR2 is SQIVND in the germline V gene (reference sequence). Partial CDR3 DNA: TGTGCCAGTAGTCAAACGACAGGCTTTAGAGGCAATCAGCCC. Residues: CASSQTTGFRGNQP. The whole CDR3 protein reads CASSQTTGFRGNQPQHF.

Concerning this clone: Read coverage stops 3 residues before the CDR3 terminus; the germline J gene supplies the remainder. The chain links TRBV7-8 to TRBJ2-3, with 9 bases identical to TRBD1. The J segment lost 7 bases and the V segment lost 4 bases, leaving 12 bases of the junction unmatched. The CDR3 runs 16 residues. The germline gives CDR1 SGHVS, CDR2 FQNEAQ. The covered CDR3 bases are TGTGCCAGCAGCTGGGAAACGGGACAGGGTTACAATACG. As protein: CASSWETGQGYNT. The CDR3 in full is CASSWETGQGYNTQYF.

Comments on this clone: One end of the junction fails to match germline, which may point to a read error. The read falls 3 residues short of the CDR3 end, and the missing part is taken from the germline J gene. The V and J genes are TRBV4-2 and TRBJ2-7, with D possibly TRBD1 on 6 matching bases. Germline CDR1 LGHNA, CDR2 YNFKEQ. This CDR3 has 14 residues. The chain's CDR3 is CASSVREQGYEQYF. The sequenced part of the CDR3 DNA is TGCGCCAGCAGCGTAAGGGAACAGGGCTACGAG.